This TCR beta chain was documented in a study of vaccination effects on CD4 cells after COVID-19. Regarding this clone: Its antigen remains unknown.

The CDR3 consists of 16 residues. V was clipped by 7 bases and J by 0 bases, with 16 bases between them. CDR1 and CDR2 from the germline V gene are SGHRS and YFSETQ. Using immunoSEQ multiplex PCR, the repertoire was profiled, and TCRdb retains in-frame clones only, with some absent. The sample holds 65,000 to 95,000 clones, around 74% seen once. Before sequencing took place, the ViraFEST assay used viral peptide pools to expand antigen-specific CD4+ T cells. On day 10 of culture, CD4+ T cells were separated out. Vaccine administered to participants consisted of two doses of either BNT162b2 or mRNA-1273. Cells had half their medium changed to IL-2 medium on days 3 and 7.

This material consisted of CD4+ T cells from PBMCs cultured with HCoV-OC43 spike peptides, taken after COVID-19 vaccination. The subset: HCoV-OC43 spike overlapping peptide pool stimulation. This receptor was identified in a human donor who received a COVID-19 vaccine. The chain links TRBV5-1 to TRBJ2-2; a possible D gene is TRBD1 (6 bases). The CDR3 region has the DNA TGCGCCAGCTCTCTGTTGGGGGCTTCGAACACCGGGGAGCTGTTTTTT. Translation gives CASSLLGASNTGELFF.